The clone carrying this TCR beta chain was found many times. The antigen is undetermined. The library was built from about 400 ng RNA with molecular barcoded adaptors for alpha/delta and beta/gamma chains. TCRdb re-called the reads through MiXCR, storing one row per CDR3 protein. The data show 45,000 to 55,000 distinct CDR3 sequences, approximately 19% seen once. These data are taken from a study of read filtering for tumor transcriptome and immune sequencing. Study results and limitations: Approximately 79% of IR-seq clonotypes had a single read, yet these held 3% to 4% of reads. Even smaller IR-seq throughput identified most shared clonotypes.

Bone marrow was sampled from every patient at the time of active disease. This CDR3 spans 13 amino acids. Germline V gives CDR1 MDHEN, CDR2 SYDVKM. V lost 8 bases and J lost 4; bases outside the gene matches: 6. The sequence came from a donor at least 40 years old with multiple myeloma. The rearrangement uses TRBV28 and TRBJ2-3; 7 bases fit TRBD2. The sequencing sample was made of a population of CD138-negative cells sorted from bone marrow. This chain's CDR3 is CASLLARADTQYF. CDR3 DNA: TGTGCCAGCCTACTAGCGAGGGCAGATACGCAGTATTTT.